One and the same sample provided the 23 T cell receptor beta chains below, sequenced in a study of T cells after yellow fever vaccination (dated by TCRdb to the late 2010s). Libraries were prepared through 5' RACE. The instrument given in TCRdb is Illumina NovaSeq 6000. TCRdb took the public reads, trimmed them with fastp at Q25, ran MiXCR for clone calling and kept in-frame beta chains. For every CDR3 protein sequence, its rows merge into one entry that carries the most common genes and DNA. Across this sample there are about 160,000 distinct CDR3 sequences, with 9.3% seen only once. The ten largest clones capture approximately 39% of the sample. The meaning of the sample's treatment or condition label: live attenuated yellow fever vaccine strain. The material sequenced was CD8+ T cells sorted from PBMCs, taken 45 days after the yellow fever booster vaccination. These receptors came from a man in his late teens or twenties who received the YFV17D yellow fever vaccine.

In this sample, this clonotype turned up many times. This chain links TRBV6-6 with TRBJ2-7; no definite D call. CDR3 size: 15 residues. The V end was cut by 0 bases, the J end by 0 bases, with 9 bases between. Germline loops: CDR1 MNHNY, CDR2 SVGAGI (reference sequence). The CDR3 loop is CASSYSQESSYEQYV. CDR3 sequence (DNA): TGTGCCAGCAGTTACTCCCAGGAGAGCTCCTACGAGCAGTACGTC.

This clonotype appeared a few times. The chain has TRBV27 and TRBJ1-1; D call uncertain. V lost 6 bases and J 1 base, leaving 15 bases between the germline ends. This CDR3 spans 15 amino acids. Per the germline V gene, CDR1 is MNHEY and CDR2 is SMNVEV (reference sequence). CDR3 sequence reads: CASSQAPLWNTEAFF. DNA for the CDR3: TGTGCCAGCAGCCAAGCCCCCCTTTGGAACACTGAAGCTTTCTTT.

CDR3 nucleotide sequence: TGTGCCAGCAGTGCCTCGTCGAGCCTGAATCAGCCCCAGCATTTT. It specifies CASSASSSLNQPQHF. The chain combines TRBV6-1 with TRBJ1-5; D unresolved. CDR1 is MNHNS and CDR2 is SASEGT in the germline V gene. The length of the CDR3 is 15 residues. Trimming took 4 bases from V and 4 from J, leaving 14 bases between them.

V is TRBV28 and J is TRBJ2-7; D is perhaps TRBD1 or TRBD2 (5 bases each). CDR1 and CDR2 (germline): MDHEN, SYDVKM. There are 17 residues in the CDR3. Trimming pared 8 bases from V and 0 bases from J, leaving 23 bases between. In DNA, the CDR3 is TGTGCCAGCGCCTCTTTGACCAGGGAGTACAACTCCTACGAGCAGTACGTC. Its protein product is CASASLTREYNSYEQYV.

The gene calls are TRBV7-2 and TRBJ1-2; TRBD1 might be the D (5 bases). Germline CDR1 is SGHTA and CDR2 is FQGNSA. Between the trimmed V and J ends, which lost 2 bases and 5 bases, there was a span of 9 bases. CDR3 length: 13 amino acids. The CDR3 DNA reads TGTGCCAGCAGCTTATGGCCAGGGTATGGCTACACCTTC. It codes for CASSLWPGYGYTF.

This clonotype was observed a few times. V gene TRBV29-1 combines with J gene TRBJ2-2; no firm D call. V lost 4 bases, J lost 6 bases, and 9 bases lay in between. Germline V gives CDR1 SQVTM, CDR2 ANQGSEA. The CDR3 loop spans 12 amino acids. The DNA of the CDR3 is TGCAGCGTTGTTTCTTTGGCCGGGGAGCTGTTTTTT. It is translated as CSVVSLAGELFF.

The chain is built from TRBV4-3 and TRBJ2-2; D is unclear. Germline V gene sequence: CDR1 LGHNA, CDR2 YSLEER. V shed 1 base and J shed 7 bases, with 10 bases lying between them. The CDR3 is 14 amino acids. The CDR3 loop is CASSQGLGIGELFF. In DNA, the CDR3 is TGCGCCAGCAGCCAAGGGTTGGGTATCGGGGAGCTGTTTTTT.

The V call is TRBV28, the J call TRBJ2-5; 8 nucleotides align to TRBD1. CDR3 size: 16 residues. J gave up 0 bases and V 5 bases, and 8 bases lay outside the gene matches. Germline V gene sequence: CDR1 MDHEN, CDR2 SYDVKM. CDR3 sequence reads: CASSPRLDRDQETQYF. CDR3 coding DNA: TGTGCCAGCAGTCCCCGTCTGGACAGGGACCAAGAGACCCAGTACTTC.

This clonotype was observed at least ten times. V and J are TRBV29-1 and TRBJ1-1, with a weak D call TRBD1 (5 bases). The CDR3 loop spans 13 amino acids. Germline CDR1 reads SQVTM; CDR2 reads ANQGSEA. Trimming removed 6 bases at V and 7 bases at J, with 18 bases between. This CDR3 reads CSVWGTAGDEAFF. CDR3 nucleotide sequence: TGCAGCGTCTGGGGGACCGCCGGGGATGAAGCTTTCTTT.

This rearrangement joins TRBV27 to TRBJ1-1, with D unresolved. CDR3 length: 13 amino acids. V gave up 5 bases and J gave up 5 bases, with 12 bases separating them. The V gene's germline CDR1 is MNHEY and CDR2 SMNVEV (reference sequence). The CDR3 DNA is TGTGCCAGCAGTCCGATCCCGCGGACTGAAGCTTTCTTT. It encodes CASSPIPRTEAFF.

This clonotype was observed a few times. The V gene is TRBV9, the J gene TRBJ2-3; possible D gene TRBD2, 7 bases. The CDR3 is 17 residues long. Germline V CDR1 and CDR2: SGDLS, YYNGEE. The V and J ends lost 0 bases and 5 bases respectively, with 19 bases between them. This CDR3 reads CASSVEGGIDKGDTQYF. The CDR3 DNA reads as TGTGCCAGCAGCGTAGAGGGGGGGATCGATAAGGGAGATACGCAGTATTTT.

This clonotype was detected many times. In DNA, the CDR3 is TGCGCCAGCAGCCCAACTAGGATGTCAGATACGCAGTATTTT. Protein product: CASSPTRMSDTQYF. This chain connects TRBV5-1 to TRBJ2-3, with D possibly matching TRBD2 (5 bases). Trimming removed 4 bases from V and 4 bases from J, with 13 bases in between. The CDR3 has 14 amino acids. Germline V gene sequence: CDR1 SGHRS, CDR2 YFSETQ.

The J gene is TRBJ2-7, the V gene TRBV4-2; D is uncertain. The germline V gene has CDR1 LGHNA and CDR2 YNFKEQ. V dropped 0 bases and J dropped 3 bases, with 18 bases sitting between them. CDR3 length: 17 amino acids. The CDR3 loop reads CASSQEGPRPPGYEQYF. The CDR3 coding sequence is TGTGCCAGCAGCCAAGAGGGTCCACGGCCTCCCGGCTACGAGCAGTACTTC.

This clonotype was recorded a few times. The chain's CDR3 is CASSQARLDNYGYTF. CDR3 nucleotide sequence: TGTGCCAGCAGCCAAGCCAGGTTGGATAACTATGGCTACACCTTC. The chain recombines TRBV7-9 with TRBJ1-2; no definite D call. CDR1 and CDR2 (germline): SEHNR, FQNEAQ (reference sequence). Deletions cut 5 bases from V and 1 base from J, with 14 bases between. The CDR3 sequence is 15 residues long.

V is TRBV6-2 or TRBV6-3 and J is TRBJ2-1, with 7 bases lining up with TRBD2. This CDR3 comprises 14 residues. V was clipped by 2 bases and J by 7 bases; unmatched bases: 5. Germline CDR1 reads MNHEY; CDR2 reads SVGEGT. CDR3 sequence (DNA): TGTGCCAGCAGTTACGATCAGGGAGGGAATGAGCAGTTCTTC. As protein: CASSYDQGGNEQFF.

At least ten counts were recorded for this clonotype. The gene calls are TRBV27 and TRBJ2-1; 9 bases agree with TRBD1. CDR1 is MNHEY, CDR2 SMNVEV, per germline (reference sequence). CDR3 length: 12 residues. Germline trimming cut 4 bases from V and 15 bases from J; bases unmatched to any gene: 7. The CDR3 here is CASSSQTGGRFF. CDR3 bases: TGTGCCAGCAGTTCCCAAACAGGGGGCCGGTTCTTC.

This clonotype showed up just a few times. This chain joins TRBV9 and TRBJ2-1; 7 nucleotides align to TRBD1. The CDR3 contains 16 residues. Germline loops: CDR1 SGDLS, CDR2 YYNGEE. V lost 2 bases to trimming and J lost 0 bases; unmatched junction nucleotides: 5. In DNA form, the CDR3 reads TGTGCCAGCAGCGTTCGGGGACAGAGCTCCTACAATGAGCAGTTCTTC. Translated: CASSVRGQSSYNEQFF.

The chain combines TRBV4-1 with TRBJ2-5; 9 positions match TRBD2. This CDR3 is 17 amino acids long. The germline CDR1 and CDR2 sequences are MGHRA and YSYEKL. J gave up 2 bases and V 3 bases, and 10 bases lay outside the gene matches. DNA for the CDR3: TGCGCCAGCAGCCACCGGGCGTTAGCGGGAGATCAAGAGACCCAGTACTTC. Protein sequence: CASSHRALAGDQETQYF.

This clonotype was seen repeatedly, ten times or more. J is TRBJ1-5 and V is TRBV4-1; TRBD1 agrees at 9 bases. The ends lost 3 bases at V and 4 bases at J; junction bases unmatched: 1. Germline V lookup: CDR1 MGHRA, CDR2 YSYEKL. The CDR3 contains 14 residues. The CDR3 DNA reads as TGCGCCAGCAGCCAGGACAGGGGAAATCAGCCCCAGCATTTT. It is translated as CASSQDRGNQPQHF.

The sample holds a few counts of this clonotype. The chain uses TRBV19 and TRBJ2-6, with unresolved D. Trimming removed 3 bases at V and 0 bases at J, with 6 bases between. The CDR3 runs 15 residues. Germline CDR1 is LNHDA and CDR2 is SQIVND (reference sequence). This CDR3 reads CASSMGFSGANVLTF. CDR3 sequence (DNA): TGTGCCAGTAGTATGGGGTTCTCTGGGGCCAACGTCCTGACTTTC.

The rearrangement joins TRBV19 to TRBJ2-7; D might be TRBD2 (6 bases). CDR1 LNHDA and CDR2 SQIVND come from the germline V gene (reference sequence). Trimming took off 9 bases at V and 3 bases at J, with 15 bases between the two ends. The CDR3 length is 13 residues. The CDR3 loop reads CASGLIGGYEQYF. The CDR3 nucleotides are TGTGCCAGCGGTCTCATCGGGGGCTACGAGCAGTACTTC.

Only a few counts were recorded for this clonotype. The V gene is TRBV19, the J gene TRBJ2-5, with 8 bases matching TRBD2. CDR1 LNHDA and CDR2 SQIVND come from the germline V gene (reference sequence). Trimming removed 4 bases from V and 4 bases from J; junction bases left unmatched: 11. The CDR3 contains 16 residues. The CDR3 sequence: CASSTLLGGGPETQYF. The CDR3 bases are TGTGCCAGTAGTACCCTTCTCGGGGGGGGACCAGAGACCCAGTACTTC.

V is TRBV6-2 or TRBV6-3 and J is TRBJ2-1; TRBD2 matches 13 bases. CDR1 MNHEY and CDR2 SVGEGT come from the germline V gene. The CDR3 extends over 18 amino acids. The junction had 3 bases not matched to a gene; V was cut back by 0 bases and J by 1 base. The CDR3 DNA follows: TGTGCCAGCAGTTACTCGGGACTAGCGGGGCCATCCTACAATGAGCAGTTCTTC. Protein: CASSYSGLAGPSYNEQFF.